This T cell receptor beta chain was captured in a study of T cell repertoires in cytomegalovirus infection. V lost 5 bases, J lost 1 base, and 17 bases lay in between. CDR3 length: 16 residues. Germline CDR1 SGHVS, CDR2 FQNEAQ. TCRdb re-called the reads through MiXCR, storing one row per CDR3 protein. Found here are 200,000 to 250,000 distinct CDR3 sequences, roughly 12% of them singletons; the top ten hold about 1.5%. The specimen sequenced was PBMCs. This TCR derives from a human donor in good health (CMV status not recorded). Some clones in this sample may be carry-over from other donors' samples. The rearrangement uses TRBV7-8 and TRBJ1-1; D may be TRBD1 (6 bases). CDR3 in DNA: TGTGCCAGCAGCCTTTACCGGGGGGGGGCGAACACTGAAGCTTTCTTT. Amino acid sequence: CASSLYRGGANTEAFF.